The T cell receptor beta chain described here comes from a study of T-cell memory formation after mild COVID-19. Broader study findings: Contracting CD4+ clones sat mainly in CM and EM; CD8+ in EMRA.

CDR1 SGDLS and CDR2 YYNGEE come from the germline V gene. Trimming pared 0 bases from V and 7 bases from J, leaving 22 bases between. The CDR3 extends over 17 amino acids. The 5'RACE method, run with constant-segment primers, produced TCR alpha and TCR beta cDNA libraries (carrying sample barcodes and UMIs). Via MiXCR, TCRdb re-called the 5' RACE reads, giving one row per CDR3 protein. The data contain 280,000 or so distinct CDR3 sequences, 8% to 10% of them seen just once; the ten biggest clones take up 22%. Concerning this clonotype itself: What it recognizes is unknown.

The sample was PBMCs or a T cell subset sorted from them (not recorded which). The chain joins TRBV9 to TRBJ1-2; tentatively, D is TRBD1 (5 bases). The TCR was taken from a man aged 18 to 30 who had mild COVID-19 (a few samples of this study predate the infection). Cell type and time point are not known. CDR3 bases: TGTGCCAGCAGCGTAGCCACCCCGGCGGGCAGGGTGGGTGGCTACACCTTC. This translates into CASSVATPAGRVGGYTF.